Included here is one TCR beta chain sequence, with context. This sample is drawn from a study of human T cells and chemical hapten exposure. Looking at the study overall: The study lasted around 5 months, and patients were dosed weekly with diphenylcyclopropenone on the scalp throughout.

Documented time point: patch test 1, 2 weeks after DPC sensitization. Noted treatment: therapeutic diphenylcyclopropenone sensitization with weekly scalp DPC. The total RNA was obtained from whole blood that was not fractionated. TCRdb fed the RACE reads into MiXCR, producing one record per CDR3 protein. The sample consists of 84,000 or so distinct CDR3 sequences, roughly a tenth of them appearing once. Germline CDR1 SQVTM, CDR2 ANQGSEA. The CDR3 totals 12 residues. V shed 6 bases and J 5 bases; nucleotides not matched to a gene: 2. The sequence came from a man aged 40-50 years with alopecia areata. Some clones in this sample may be carry-over from other donors' samples. The source material was whole blood, sampled in connection with sensitization to the hapten diphenylcyclopropenone (DPC). The V gene is TRBV29-1, the J gene TRBJ2-3, with 10 bases matching TRBD2. In DNA form, the CDR3 reads TGCAGCGTAATAGCGGGAGGAGATACGCAGTATTTT. Translated: CSVIAGGDTQYF.